This entry is about one TCR beta chain. This clone was recorded once. The antigen it recognizes is unknown. Base quality data are lacking; no much larger clone is found one base away. This sample was taken from a study of cytomegalovirus exposure and HLA in healthy donors listed by TCRdb under 2017. For context, the study as a whole: The 500 to 700 repertoires of the first cohort and the roughly 120 validation repertoires were produced on the same platform, according to a later analysis. The study was designed to test whether signatures of past pathogen exposure could be identified by cataloging public T cell receptors. Along with the roughly 700-subject first cohort, a separate validation cohort of over a hundred different subjects was used. High-throughput TCR immunosequencing, statistical association of individual TCRs with disease status, and machine learning were combined to predict cytomegalovirus infection status.

Donors formed part of the validation cohort, which comprised about 130 subjects and was distinct from the first cohort of under 750 subjects. The library was prepared using the immunoSEQ multiplex PCR assay. The original methods were these. A statistical classification framework was built to diagnose cytomegalovirus status from the catalog of TCR beta chain sequences. TCRdb holds this immuneACCESS table with in-frame rearrangements only. Some clones are missing; in checked studies, unresolved V genes explain under half, and the rest has no known cause. The DNA was the basis for D and trimming; V, J and clone size are from that table. The sample table holds some 70,000 clones, of which around 89% were seen once. The top ten clones comprise about 1.5% of the sample. The full study reports these points: Most TCR sequences were seen in very few donors, while some public TCRs were found in many individuals. In both the original and validation cohorts, the classifier was reported to diagnose cytomegalovirus status with high specificity and sensitivity. The study gave a list of about 170 TCR beta chains associated with cytomegalovirus. The authors suggested that the approach could potentially be extended to other disease states and immunological phenotypes. In a later analysis, TCRs clustered in the first cohort were found to also tend to co-occur in the roughly 110 validation repertoires, with approximately 95% of cluster scores above 0. A few of the identified cytomegalovirus-associated TCR beta chains were confirmed in vitro to be specific for cytomegalovirus antigens. All 120 repertoires were used to score co-occurrence in the validation cohort in a later analysis, because that analysis had no HLA typing for the cohort.

The sequence was collected from a woman in her late teens or twenties in good health and CMV-seronegative. The sample taken for sequencing was PBMCs.

The encoded CDR3 is CASREVYEQYF. The DNA sequence is TGTGCCAGTCGAGAGGTTTACGAGCAGTACTTC. This chain joins TRBV6-1 to TRBJ2-7; no D gene is confidently identified. CDR3 length: 11 amino acids, cysteine to phenylalanine. The read is trimmed to its CDR3 DNA, 33 bases read in frame from base 1. Taken from the germline V gene, the CDR1 and CDR2 loops are MNHNS and SASEGT. V drops 9 bases and J drops 4 bases, leaving 10 bases in between.